The 27 T cell receptor beta chains listed next were all sequenced from one sample in a study of T cells in women clearing cervical HPV infection. Measured with immunoSEQ multiplex PCR; TCRdb has only the in-frame clones, and not every one. This table holds fewer than 30,000 clones. Sequenced input: blood buffy coat. The source of these receptors is a woman between 18 and 75 years old with a cervical HPV16 infection that either progressed to CIN3+ or cleared (not recorded which).

Concerning this clone: The read is 3 residues too short to cover the CDR3 end, so that end is filled in from the germline J gene. This sequence joins TRBV11-1 and TRBJ2-7; D is possibly TRBD1 (6 bases). The length of the CDR3 is 12 residues. V lost 5 bases and J lost 6, with 11 bases in between. Germline CDR1 is SGHAT and CDR2 is FQDESV (reference sequence). The CDR3 here is CASSIGDIEQYF. Incomplete CDR3 DNA: TGTGCCAGCAGCATAGGGGACATCGAG.

Comments on this clone: The DNA ends 3 residues before the CDR3 does, and the rest of the CDR3 is filled in from the germline J gene. The V call is TRBV19, the J call TRBJ1-2, with TRBD1 identical over 7 bases. CDR1 is LNHDA, CDR2 SQIVND, per germline (reference sequence). This CDR3 is built from 13 residues. The sequenced CDR3 bases are TGTGCCAGTAGTTCAACAGGGGTTGGAGGC. Translation gives CASSSTGVGG. The full CDR3 protein reads CASSSTGVGGYTF.

The DNA read from the CDR3 is TGTGCCAGTTCTCCTTATCTTGAGCCAGGGGCCGTGGCGGAA. Translating it yields CASSPYLEPGAVAE. The whole CDR3 sequence is CASSPYLEPGAVAEAFF. The genes are TRBV19 and TRBJ1-1, with D maybe TRBD1 (6 bases). The read ends 3 residues before the CDR3 terminus; that terminus is restored from the germline J gene. Germline CDR1 reads LNHDA; CDR2 reads SQIVND (reference sequence). The CDR3 length is 17 residues.

A word on this clone: The CDR3 end lies 3 residues beyond the end of the read and is filled in from the germline J gene. The chain recombines TRBV19 with TRBJ2-3; a weak D match, TRBD1 (6 bases). The CDR3 runs to 15 residues. Germline V gene lookup returns CDR1 LNHDA and CDR2 SQIVND (reference sequence). CDR3 amino acids: CASSLGALGNQPQYF. The covered CDR3 bases are TGTGCCAGTAGCCTGGGGGCATTGGGCAATCAGCCG.

A remark on this clone: The sequence runs out 3 residues before the end of the CDR3; the remainder is reconstructed from the germline J gene. This chain uses TRBV20-1 with TRBJ2-2, with D perhaps given as TRBD1 or TRBD2 (7 bases each). The CDR3 runs 15 residues. CDR1 is DFQATT, CDR2 SNEGSKA, per germline (reference sequence). V shed 6 bases and J shed 6 bases, with 20 bases lying between them. The chain's CDR3 is CSAKGGGGFSGELFF. CDR3 bases read: TGCAGTGCCAAGGGAGGGGGCGGTTTTTCCGGGGAG.

Concerning this clone itself: The read terminates 3 residues before the CDR3 end, so the remaining end is supplied by the germline J gene. The chain combines TRBV7-9 with TRBJ1-2; D is uncertain. The CDR3 runs to 15 residues. Germline lookup yields CDR1 SEHNR and CDR2 FQNEAQ (reference sequence). The part of the CDR3 DNA that was read is TGTGCCAGCAGCCCCCTCGGAGGTAGCGGGAGGGAC. This translates into CASSPLGGSGRD. The full CDR3 sequence reads CASSPLGGSGRDYTF.

Concerning this clone itself: Read sequence stops 3 residues before the CDR3 end, and the germline J gene provides the missing end. This chain connects TRBV6-2 or TRBV6-3 to TRBJ2-2; D may be TRBD2 (6 bases). V lost 7 bases and J 1 base, leaving 10 bases between the germline ends. Germline CDR1 and CDR2: MNHEY and SVGEGT. CDR3 length: 14 amino acids. CDR3 bases read: TGTGCCAGCAAAGGACTAATGAACACCGGGGAG. It is translated as CASKGLMNTGE. The whole CDR3 is CASKGLMNTGELFF.

Concerning this clone itself: Read coverage stops 3 residues before the CDR3 terminus; the germline J gene supplies the remainder. This chain uses TRBV7-3 with TRBJ2-4; 7 bases fit TRBD2. The CDR3 totals 16 residues. V gave up 2 bases and J gave up 1 base; unmatched junction bases: 5. CDR1 and CDR2 (germline): SGHTA, FQGTGA. The CDR3: CASSLVPGGAKNIQYF. Partial CDR3 DNA: TGTGCCAGCAGCTTAGTTCCCGGGGGGGCCAAAAACATT.

As regards this clone: The read ends 3 residues shy of where the CDR3 ends; the end is completed using the germline J gene. The rearrangement joins TRBV5-1 to TRBJ1-3; perhaps TRBD1 as D (5 bases). Trimming left V 4 bases short and J 3 bases short, with 14 bases between. Germline V CDR1 and CDR2: SGHRS, YFSETQ. This CDR3 comprises 15 residues. CDR3 amino acids: CASSDSFSGGNTIYF. The sequenced CDR3 bases are TGCGCCAGCAGCGACAGCTTCTCGGGTGGAAACACC.

About this clone: Coverage ceases 3 residues before the CDR3 finishes, and the germline J gene fills in the end. V and J are TRBV6-1 and TRBJ2-3; maybe TRBD1 (5 bases). CDR1 MNHNS and CDR2 SASEGT come from the germline V gene. CDR3 size: 16 residues. The sequenced CDR3 bases are TGTGCCAGCAGTGAAGGTGGGGCCCCGGGCAATCAGCCG. It translates to CASSEGGAPGNQP. The complete CDR3 reads CASSEGGAPGNQPQYF.

As to this clone: The CDR3 is cut off 3 residues early in the read; its end comes from the germline J gene. The chain joins TRBV20-1 to TRBJ1-2, with TRBD1 matching 8 bases. The germline V gene encodes CDR1 DFQATT and CDR2 SNEGSKA (reference sequence). With 5 bases clipped from V and 4 bases from J, the junction kept 9 bases outside the gene matches. The CDR3 has 14 amino acids. This chain's CDR3 is CSAGQGASGYGYTF. CDR3 bases read: TGCAGTGCTGGCCAGGGGGCAAGCGGCTATGGC.

As to this clone: The read falls 3 residues short of the CDR3 end, and the missing part is taken from the germline J gene. V usage is TRBV2 and J usage is TRBJ1-1; unclear D gene. V was trimmed by 6 bases and J by 1 base, leaving 9 bases between them. The germline CDR1 and CDR2 sequences are SNHLY and FYNNEI. CDR3 length: 13 amino acids. CDR3 residues: CASRGTENTEAFF. CDR3 DNA, as far as it was read: TGTGCCAGCAGGGGTACAGAGAACACTGAA.

Regarding this clone: The sequence runs out 3 residues before the end of the CDR3; the remainder is reconstructed from the germline J gene. V usage is TRBV7-2 and J usage is TRBJ2-7; 9 bases agree with TRBD2. This CDR3 comprises 15 residues. Per the germline V gene, CDR1 is SGHTA and CDR2 is FQGNSA. J gave up 4 bases and V 4 bases, and 8 bases lay outside the gene matches. The sequenced CDR3 bases are TGTGCCAGCAGCTGGGCCGGAGCGGGAGGTTACGAG. This encodes CASSWAGAGGYE. The CDR3 in its entirety is CASSWAGAGGYEQYF.

Notes on this clone: The CDR3 extends 3 residues past the end of the read, so its final part is completed from the germline J gene. The J gene is TRBJ2-7, the V gene TRBV15; D gene ambiguous. V dropped 8 bases and J dropped 6 bases, with 5 bases sitting between them. The CDR3 totals 9 residues. Germline V gene data show CDR1 as LNHNV and CDR2 as YYDKDF (reference sequence). CDR3 region: CATVLEQYF. CDR3 DNA, as far as it was read: TGTGCCACCGTTCTCGAG.

In the case of this clone: Read data end 3 residues before the CDR3 end; the end is taken from the germline J gene. This CDR3 is also generated by other DNA sequences in the sample. V usage is TRBV18 and J usage is TRBJ1-1, with 9 bases that match TRBD1. Germline trimming cut 2 bases from V and 5 bases from J; bases unmatched to any gene: 6. Germline CDR1 KGHSH, CDR2 LQKENI. CDR3 length: 15 amino acids. CDR3 sequence: CASSPSTGGSTEAFF. CDR3 DNA (partial): TGTGCCAGCTCACCATCTACAGGGGGCTCTACTGAA.

As concerns this clone: The read halts 3 residues ahead of the CDR3 end, with the missing end drawn from the germline J gene. This rearrangement joins TRBV12-3 or TRBV12-4 to TRBJ2-7; D possibly corresponds to TRBD1 (6 bases). V was pared by 5 bases and J by 0 bases, with 17 bases between. The length of the CDR3 is 16 residues. The covered CDR3 bases are TGTGCCAGCAGTCCCCCGGGGCAGGGGAGCTCCTACGAG. It specifies CASSPPGQGSSYE. The entire CDR3 protein is CASSPPGQGSSYEQYF.

With respect to this clone: The read comes to an end 3 residues before the CDR3 does, leaving the germline J gene to fill in the end. This rearrangement joins TRBV7-8 to TRBJ1-6; D gene unclear. In germline, CDR1 is SGHVS, CDR2 FQNEAQ. V lost 5 bases and J lost 11, with 22 bases in between. The CDR3 loop spans 16 amino acids. The CDR3 region is CASSTPRGGLFPPLHF. Incomplete CDR3 DNA: TGTGCCAGCAGCACACCCCGGGGAGGGCTGTTTCCACCC.

On this clone itself: Read sequence stops 3 residues before the CDR3 end, and the germline J gene provides the missing end. The rearrangement joins TRBV2 to TRBJ1-2, with 8 bases aligning to TRBD1. Germline V gene sequence: CDR1 SNHLY, CDR2 FYNNEI. The CDR3 is 17 amino acids. The sequenced part of the CDR3 DNA is TGTGCCAGCAGTGAAGGGCTGTTGGGGACAGGCGGAGGTACC. As protein: CASSEGLLGTGGGT. The full CDR3 protein reads CASSEGLLGTGGGTYTF.

Concerning this clone itself: The read falls 3 residues short of the CDR3 end, and the missing part is taken from the germline J gene. The rearrangement joins TRBV7-2 to TRBJ2-7; 7 bases agree with TRBD1. The CDR3 is 14 residues long. V was clipped by 3 bases and J by 0 bases; unmatched bases: 2. Germline CDR1 and CDR2: SGHTA and FQGNSA. Partial CDR3 DNA: TGTGCCAGCAGCTTCGGGACAGCCTCCTACGAG. Translation: CASSFGTASYE. The CDR3 reads in full as CASSFGTASYEQYF. Looking up the rest from reference TRBV7-2 and TRBJ2-7 gives the full variable domain: GAGVSQSPSNKVTEKGKDVELRCDPISGHTALYWYRQSLGQGLEFLIYFQGNSAPDKSGLPSDRFSAERTGGSVSTLTIQRTQQEDSAVYLCASSFGTASYEQYFGPGTRLTVT.

With respect to this clone: The observed sequence ends 3 residues before the CDR3 terminus, with the missing tail filled in from the germline J gene. The gene calls are TRBV19 and TRBJ2-3, with 9 bases matching TRBD2. The V gene end was trimmed by 4 bases and the J gene end by 5 bases; junction bases not matched to a gene: 10. The germline CDR1 and CDR2 sequences are LNHDA and SQIVND (reference sequence). There are 16 residues in the CDR3. CDR3 region: CASSTPGRGGEDTQYF. The DNA read from the CDR3 is TGTGCCAGTAGTACCCCCGGGCGGGGGGGTGAAGATACG.

Of note for this clone: The read terminates 3 residues before the CDR3 end, so the remaining end is supplied by the germline J gene. The V and J genes are TRBV18 and TRBJ2-3, with D unresolved. Trimming cost V 4 bases and J 2 bases, with 10 bases left between them. Germline V lookup: CDR1 KGHSH, CDR2 LQKENI. The CDR3 is 14 amino acids. The CDR3: CASSLTQTTDTQYF. The part of the CDR3 DNA that was read is TGTGCCAGCTCACTCACACAGACCACAGATACG.

About this clone itself: The read ends 3 residues shy of where the CDR3 ends; the end is completed using the germline J gene. The chain combines TRBV7-2 with TRBJ2-7; 9 bases fit TRBD1. V lost 1 base, J lost 4 bases, and 5 bases stayed unmatched. Germline CDR1 is SGHTA and CDR2 is FQGNSA. CDR3 length: 15 amino acids. CDR3 DNA (partial): TGTGCCAGCAGCTTAGGTGGGACAGGGACGTACGAG. Its protein product is CASSLGGTGTYE. The CDR3 in full is CASSLGGTGTYEQYF.

As to this clone: One end of the junction varies from germline; a read error may be responsible. Coverage ceases 3 residues before the CDR3 finishes, and the germline J gene fills in the end. This chain uses TRBV7-7 with TRBJ2-1; 9 bases agree with TRBD2. The CDR3 has 16 amino acids. Germline loops: CDR1 SSHAT, CDR2 FNYEAQ (reference sequence). CDR3 sequence reads: CASSLGASGAYNEQFF. The CDR3 bases that were read are TGTGCTAGCAGCTTAGGGGCTAGCGGGGCCTACAATGAG.

A remark on this clone: The read is 3 residues too short to cover the CDR3 end, so that end is filled in from the germline J gene. The gene calls are TRBV7-2 and TRBJ2-3; D uncertain. The CDR3 has 15 residues. With 1 base removed from V and 4 bases from J, the gap between germline ends came to 12 bases. Germline V gene lookup returns CDR1 SGHTA and CDR2 FQGNSA. Incomplete CDR3 DNA: TGTGCCAGCAGCTTAGTAGGGTCCCCACCAGATACG. Amino acid sequence: CASSLVGSPPDT. The full CDR3 is CASSLVGSPPDTQYF. Drawing the rest from reference TRBV7-2 and TRBJ2-3, the complete variable domain is GAGVSQSPSNKVTEKGKDVELRCDPISGHTALYWYRQSLGQGLEFLIYFQGNSAPDKSGLPSDRFSAERTGGSVSTLTIQRTQQEDSAVYLCASSLVGSPPDTQYFGPGTRLTVL.

For this clone: The CDR3 is cut off 3 residues early in the read; its end comes from the germline J gene. The genes are TRBV5-4 and TRBJ1-1; 8 nucleotides line up with TRBD1. Germline V lookup: CDR1 SGHNT, CDR2 YYREEE (reference sequence). V shed 8 bases and J 2 bases; nucleotides not matched to a gene: 5. CDR3 length: 13 residues. The part of the CDR3 DNA that was read is TGTGCCAGTAAACAGGGGGTTAACACTGAA. It specifies CASKQGVNTE. In full, the CDR3 is CASKQGVNTEAFF.

On this clone: The read ends 3 residues shy of where the CDR3 ends; the end is completed using the germline J gene. The J gene is TRBJ1-2, the V gene TRBV19; 10 nucleotides agree with TRBD1. This CDR3 comprises 15 residues. The germline gives CDR1 LNHDA, CDR2 SQIVND (reference sequence). The sequenced part of the CDR3 DNA is TGTGCCAGTAGTTCTGGACAGGGGGACACAGATACC. Its protein product is CASSSGQGDTDT. The CDR3 as a whole reads CASSSGQGDTDTYTF.

Turning to this clone: The read is 3 residues too short to cover the CDR3 end, so that end is filled in from the germline J gene. The chain employs TRBV29-1 and TRBJ1-1; TRBD1 aligns across 9 bases. Germline loops: CDR1 SQVTM, CDR2 ANQGSEA. The CDR3 is 16 amino acids. The trim removed 4 bases at V and 1 base at J, leaving 10 bases unmatched. CDR3: CSVVGTGPSRNTEAFF. CDR3 DNA, as far as it was read: TGCAGCGTTGTCGGGACAGGGCCTAGTAGGAACACTGAA.